Below are 23 T cell receptor beta chains sequenced from a single sample in a study of CD8 T cells in Susac syndrome. Reverse transcription of roughly 0.5 to 1 ug RNA was performed with random hexamers. In TCRdb, the immunoSEQ multiplex PCR reads were re-called with MiXCR into one record per CDR3 protein. The sample lists 250,000 to 350,000 distinct CDR3 sequences, approximately 90% seen once, with more than 0.06% in the top ten. Specimen: CD4+ T cells from PBMCs. These receptors all come from a human donor with multiple sclerosis.

J is TRBJ1-2 and V is TRBV7-9; 7 bases map to TRBD1. Germline CDR1 and CDR2: SEHNR and FQNEAQ (reference sequence). The CDR3 is 14 residues long. Trimming at V came to 4 bases and at J to 8 bases, leaving 10 bases not matched to a gene. DNA of the CDR3: TGTGCCAGCAGCTCGACCGGGACAGACGACGGCTACACCTTC. This codes for CASSSTGTDDGYTF.

The chain is built from TRBV5-1 and TRBJ1-1; the D gene is possibly TRBD1 (5 bases). From germline, CDR1 is SGHRS and CDR2 YFSETQ. V dropped 1 base and J dropped 3 bases, with 10 bases sitting between them. This CDR3 comprises 14 residues. This CDR3 reads CASSLLGGDTEAFF. CDR3 coding DNA: TGCGCCAGCAGCTTGCTTGGAGGGGACACTGAAGCTTTCTTT.

The rearrangement joins TRBV19 to TRBJ2-7, with TRBD1 identical over 10 bases. The ends lost 5 bases at V and 3 bases at J; junction bases unmatched: 7. CDR1 and CDR2 (germline): LNHDA, SQIVND (reference sequence). The CDR3 extends over 15 amino acids. CDR3 DNA: TGTGCCAGTAGTGACCGGGACAGGGGATACTACGAGCAGTACTTC. Translating it yields CASSDRDRGYYEQYF.

V and J are TRBV5-1 and TRBJ1-1; a weak D match, TRBD1 (5 bases). The CDR3 sequence is 17 residues long. V shed 0 bases and J shed 1 base, with 16 bases lying between them. The germline V gene has CDR1 SGHRS and CDR2 YFSETQ. In nucleotides, the CDR3 is TGCGCCAGCAGCTTGGGAGGGCCAGGGCAGAGGAACACTGAAGCTTTCTTT. This gives the protein CASSLGGPGQRNTEAFF. Full variable domain (missing parts from reference TRBV5-1 and TRBJ1-1): KAGVTQTPRYLIKTRGQQVTLSCSPISGHRSVSWYQQTPGQGLQFLFEYFSETQRNKGNFPGRFSGRQFSNSRSEMNVSTLELGDSALYLCASSLGGPGQRNTEAFFGQGTRLTVV.

This sequence joins TRBV5-4 and TRBJ2-3; D not certain. V was pared by 0 bases and J by 0 bases, with 8 bases between. The CDR3 spans 15 residues. From germline, CDR1 is SGHNT and CDR2 YYREEE (reference sequence). The chain's CDR3 is CASSLGRESTDTQYF. The CDR3 nucleotides read TGTGCCAGCAGCTTGGGTCGAGAAAGCACAGATACGCAGTATTTT. Full variable domain (remainder filled in from reference TRBV5-4 and TRBJ2-3): ETGVTQSPTHLIKTRGQQVTLRCSSQSGHNTVSWYQQALGQGPQFIFQYYREEENGRGNFPPRFSGLQFPNYSSELNVNALELDDSALYLCASSLGRESTDTQYFGPGTRLTVL.

This chain joins TRBV20-1 and TRBJ1-1, with TRBD1 matching 9 bases. From germline, CDR1 is DFQATT and CDR2 SNEGSKA (reference sequence). Losses at the gene ends were 6 bases for V and 4 bases for J; bases not matched to a gene: 9. The CDR3 is 14 amino acids. This chain's CDR3 is CSAPTRQGGTEAFF. CDR3 DNA sequence: TGCAGTGCCCCGACTAGACAGGGGGGCACTGAAGCTTTCTTT.

V usage is TRBV5-4 and J usage is TRBJ1-2; D is unresolved. The V end was cut by 2 bases, the J end by 1 base, with 9 bases between. This CDR3 spans 14 amino acids. Looked up from germline, CDR1 is SGHNT and CDR2 is YYREEE (reference sequence). The DNA of the CDR3 is TGTGCCAGCAGCTTCTGGCCCAATAACTATGGCTACACCTTC. This codes for CASSFWPNNYGYTF.

This chain connects TRBV7-8 to TRBJ1-3; no clear D gene. From germline, CDR1 is SGHVS and CDR2 FQNEAQ. This CDR3 comprises 14 residues. V was pared by 5 bases and J by 0 bases, with 8 bases between. CDR3 in DNA: TGTGCCAGCAGCCGCGACAACTCTGGAAACACCATATATTTT. Encoded protein: CASSRDNSGNTIYF.

The CDR3 protein is CASSQVAGGSGELFF. CDR3 DNA: TGTGCCAGCAGCCAGGTAGCGGGAGGGTCCGGGGAGCTGTTTTTT. The chain uses TRBV4-2 and TRBJ2-2; 11 positions match TRBD2. Germline V gene lookup returns CDR1 LGHNA and CDR2 YNFKEQ. V shed 3 bases and J 6 bases; nucleotides not matched to a gene: 3. CDR3 length: 15 amino acids.

V is TRBV7-2 and J is TRBJ2-7, with TRBD2 matching 10 bases. Trimming at V came to 8 bases and at J to 2 bases, leaving 6 bases not matched to a gene. CDR1 is SGHTA and CDR2 is FQGNSA in the germline V gene. CDR3 length: 14 residues. In DNA, the CDR3 is TGTGCCAGCTCCAGGGGACTAGCGACCTACGAGCAGTACTTC. Translation: CASSRGLATYEQYF.

This chain links TRBV19 with TRBJ2-3; 10 bases are shared with TRBD2. The junction had 5 bases not matched to a gene; V was cut back by 0 bases and J by 2 bases. The CDR3 length is 17 residues. Germline V lookup: CDR1 LNHDA, CDR2 SQIVND (reference sequence). The CDR3 DNA reads as TGTGCCAGTAGTATAGATCTGCTAGCGGGGGCCACAGATACGCAGTATTTT. Amino acids: CASSIDLLAGATDTQYF.

The V call is TRBV12-3 or TRBV12-4, the J call TRBJ1-6; D is uncertain. V was pared by 8 bases and J by 0 bases, with 11 bases between. This CDR3 spans 15 amino acids. CDR3 DNA: TGTGCCAGCCGCCCGATGAGCTCCTATAATTCACCCCTCCACTTT. Translation: CASRPMSSYNSPLHF.

The chain carries TRBV7-9 and TRBJ2-7; 9 nucleotides match TRBD2. The trim removed 5 bases at V and 9 bases at J, leaving 17 bases unmatched. The germline V gene encodes CDR1 SEHNR and CDR2 FQNEAQ (reference sequence). This CDR3 has 16 residues. The CDR3: CASSLSGSPPGARQYF. The CDR3 DNA sequence: TGTGCCAGCAGCCTTAGCGGGAGCCCCCCAGGAGCGAGGCAGTACTTC.

The rearrangement uses TRBV7-2 and TRBJ2-2; TRBD2 is a possible D gene (6 bases). With 5 bases removed from V and 1 base from J, the gap between germline ends came to 17 bases. Germline V gene data show CDR1 as SGHTA and CDR2 as FQGNSA. The CDR3 is 17 amino acids. The CDR3: CASSAVLASVNTGELFF. CDR3 in DNA: TGTGCCAGCAGCGCCGTACTGGCTAGCGTGAACACCGGGGAGCTGTTTTTT. Looking up the rest from reference TRBV7-2 and TRBJ2-2 gives the full variable domain: GAGVSQSPSNKVTEKGKDVELRCDPISGHTALYWYRQSLGQGLEFLIYFQGNSAPDKSGLPSDRFSAERTGGSVSTLTIQRTQQEDSAVYLCASSAVLASVNTGELFFGEGSRLTVL.

This chain links TRBV4-1 with TRBJ1-5; D perhaps matches TRBD1 (6 bases). This CDR3 comprises 15 residues. CDR1 and CDR2 (germline): MGHRA, YSYEKL. The V gene lost 0 bases and the J gene lost 5 bases, with 11 bases spanning the gap. The chain's CDR3 is CASSQDGGLDQPQHF. The CDR3, as DNA: TGCGCCAGCAGCCAAGATGGGGGCCTAGATCAGCCCCAGCATTTT.

The rearrangement links TRBV4-1 to TRBJ2-7; 8 bases are shared with TRBD2. The length of the CDR3 is 14 residues. V shed 0 bases, J shed 9 bases, and the junction held 7 bases outside the gene matches. From germline, CDR1 is MGHRA and CDR2 YSYEKL. CDR3 sequence reads: CASSQDGLATGQYF. The DNA of the CDR3 is TGCGCCAGCAGCCAAGATGGACTAGCAACCGGGCAGTACTTC.

The chain carries TRBV20-1 and TRBJ1-2; 11 nucleotides line up with TRBD1. J lost 3 bases, V lost 6 bases, and 3 bases had no gene match. Germline-derived CDR1 and CDR2 are DFQATT and SNEGSKA (reference sequence). This CDR3 is 13 amino acids long. The CDR3 is CSAGTGGDYGYTF. The CDR3 region has the DNA TGCAGTGCCGGGACAGGGGGGGACTATGGCTACACCTTC.

This rearrangement joins TRBV7-2 to TRBJ2-3; D is unclear. Germline lookup yields CDR1 SGHTA and CDR2 FQGNSA. With 5 bases removed from V and 4 bases from J, the gap between germline ends came to 10 bases. This CDR3 region has 13 residues. CDR3 bases: TGTGCCAGCAGCGACATAGTCCCAGATACGCAGTATTTT. Translating gives CASSDIVPDTQYF.

The V and J genes are TRBV7-9 and TRBJ2-5, with D possibly TRBD2 on 6 matching bases. The CDR3 loop spans 15 amino acids. Trimming took 3 bases from V and 5 from J, leaving 16 bases between them. Germline assignment: CDR1 SEHNR and CDR2 FQNEAQ (reference sequence). This CDR3 is CASSLGGEPSETQYF. The DNA for the CDR3 is TGTGCCAGCAGCTTGGGGGGTGAACCGAGTGAGACCCAGTACTTC.

V usage is TRBV7-2 and J usage is TRBJ1-2; a weak D match, TRBD1 (5 bases). V lost 0 bases and J 7 bases, leaving 12 bases between the germline ends. Per the germline V gene, CDR1 is SGHTA and CDR2 is FQGNSA. This CDR3 contains 14 residues. CDR3: CASSLASGFRGYTF. CDR3 DNA sequence: TGTGCCAGCAGCTTAGCGTCAGGGTTCCGTGGCTACACCTTC.

The rearrangement uses TRBV29-1 and TRBJ1-5, with 8 nucleotides matching TRBD1. In germline, CDR1 is SQVTM, CDR2 ANQGSEA. This CDR3 contains 14 residues. V trimming: 7 bases; J trimming: 3 bases; junction bases outside the gene matches: 8. CDR3 amino acids: CSATQGATNQPQHF. In nucleotides, the CDR3 is TGCAGCGCAACGCAGGGGGCGACCAATCAGCCCCAGCATTTT. Full variable domain (rest looked up from reference TRBV29-1 and TRBJ1-5): SAVISQKPSRDICQRGTSLTIQCQVDSQVTMMFWYRQQPGQSLTLIATANQGSEATYESGFVIDKFPISRPNLTFSTLTVSNMSPEDSSIYLCSATQGATNQPQHFGDGTRLSIL.

The chain links TRBV10-3 to TRBJ1-2; 7 bases match TRBD1. V trimming: 4 bases; J trimming: 1 base; junction bases outside the gene matches: 18. Germline CDR1 is ENHRY and CDR2 is SYGVKD. The CDR3 is 19 amino acids. CDR3 in amino acids: CAISGDRGPGTDFNYGYTF. DNA for the CDR3: TGTGCCATCAGTGGGGACCGAGGTCCCGGGACAGATTTTAACTATGGCTACACCTTC.

The chain employs TRBV7-9 and TRBJ2-2, with 15 positions matching TRBD2. The CDR3 is 18 residues long. CDR1 is SEHNR, CDR2 FQNEAQ, per germline (reference sequence). V was clipped by 2 bases and J by 2 bases; unmatched bases: 3. CDR3 loop: CASSLPGLAGGNTGELFF. CDR3 nucleotide sequence: TGTGCCAGCAGCTTACCGGGACTAGCGGGAGGCAACACCGGGGAGCTGTTTTTT.